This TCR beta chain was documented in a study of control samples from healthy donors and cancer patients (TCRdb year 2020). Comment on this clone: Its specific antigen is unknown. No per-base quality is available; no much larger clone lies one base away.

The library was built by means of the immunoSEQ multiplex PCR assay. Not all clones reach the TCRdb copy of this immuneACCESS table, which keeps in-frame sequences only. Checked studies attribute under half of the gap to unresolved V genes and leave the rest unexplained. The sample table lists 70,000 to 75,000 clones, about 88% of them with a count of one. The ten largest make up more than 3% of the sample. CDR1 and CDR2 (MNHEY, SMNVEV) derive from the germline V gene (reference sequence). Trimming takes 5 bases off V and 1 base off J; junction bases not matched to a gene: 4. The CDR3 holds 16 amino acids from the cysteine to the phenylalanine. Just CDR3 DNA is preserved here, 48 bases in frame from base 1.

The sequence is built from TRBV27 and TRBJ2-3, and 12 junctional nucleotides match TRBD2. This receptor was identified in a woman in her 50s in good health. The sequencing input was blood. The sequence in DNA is TGTGCCAGCAGTGTGACTAGCGGGAGTCGCACAGATACGCAGTATTTT. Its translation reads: CASSVTSGSRTDTQYF.